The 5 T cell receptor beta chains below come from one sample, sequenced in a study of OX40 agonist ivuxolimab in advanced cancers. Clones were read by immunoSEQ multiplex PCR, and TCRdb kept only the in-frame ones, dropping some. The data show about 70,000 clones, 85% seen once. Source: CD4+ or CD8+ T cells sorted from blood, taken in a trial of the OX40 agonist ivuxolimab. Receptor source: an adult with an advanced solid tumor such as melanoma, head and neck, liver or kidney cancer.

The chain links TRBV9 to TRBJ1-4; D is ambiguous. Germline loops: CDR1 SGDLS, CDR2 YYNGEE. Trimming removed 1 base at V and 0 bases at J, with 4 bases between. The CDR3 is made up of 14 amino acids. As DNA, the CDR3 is TGTGCCAGCAGCGTAACATCAACTAATGAAAAACTGTTTTTT. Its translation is CASSVTSTNEKLFF.

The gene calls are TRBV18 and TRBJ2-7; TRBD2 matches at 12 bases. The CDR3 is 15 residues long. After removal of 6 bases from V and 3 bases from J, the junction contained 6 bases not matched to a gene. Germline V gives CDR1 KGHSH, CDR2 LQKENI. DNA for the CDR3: TGTGCCAGCTCGCAGACTAGCGGGAGTGTCTACGAGCAGTACTTC. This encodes CASSQTSGSVYEQYF.

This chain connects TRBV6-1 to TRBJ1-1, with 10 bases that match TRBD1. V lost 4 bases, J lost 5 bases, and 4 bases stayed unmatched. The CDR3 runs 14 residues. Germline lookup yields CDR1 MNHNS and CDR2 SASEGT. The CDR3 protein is CASSARQGATEAFF. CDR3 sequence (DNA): TGTGCCAGCAGTGCACGACAGGGGGCTACTGAAGCTTTCTTT.

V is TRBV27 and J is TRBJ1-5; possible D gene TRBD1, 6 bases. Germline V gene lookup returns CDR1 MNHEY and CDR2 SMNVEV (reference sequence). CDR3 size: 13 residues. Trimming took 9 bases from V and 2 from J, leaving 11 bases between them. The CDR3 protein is CARPRGGNQPQHF. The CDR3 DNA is TGTGCCAGACCTAGGGGGGGCAATCAGCCCCAGCATTTT.

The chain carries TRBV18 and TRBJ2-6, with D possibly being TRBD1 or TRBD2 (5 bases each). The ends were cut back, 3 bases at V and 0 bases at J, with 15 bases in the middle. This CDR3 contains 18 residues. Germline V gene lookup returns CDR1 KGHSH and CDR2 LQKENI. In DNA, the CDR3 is TGTGCCAGCTCACCTCAGGGTCGGGGATACTCTGGGGCCAACGTCCTGACTTTC. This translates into CASSPQGRGYSGANVLTF.